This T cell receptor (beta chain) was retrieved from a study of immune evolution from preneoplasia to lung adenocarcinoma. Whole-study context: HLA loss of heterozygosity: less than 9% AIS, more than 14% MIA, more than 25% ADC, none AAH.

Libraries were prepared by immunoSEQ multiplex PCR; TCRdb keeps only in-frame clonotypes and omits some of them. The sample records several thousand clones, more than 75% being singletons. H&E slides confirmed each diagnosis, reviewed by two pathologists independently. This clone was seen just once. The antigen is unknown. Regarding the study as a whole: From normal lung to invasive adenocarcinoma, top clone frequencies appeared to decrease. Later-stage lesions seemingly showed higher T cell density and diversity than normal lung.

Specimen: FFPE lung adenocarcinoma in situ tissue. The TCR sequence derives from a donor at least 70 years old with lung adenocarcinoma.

CDR3 protein: CASSVGLPPGEQYF. CDR3 in DNA: TGTGCCAGCAGCGTAGGCCTACCCCCGGGCGAGCAGTACTTC. The chain links TRBV9 to TRBJ2-7, with D unresolved. The germline V gene has CDR1 SGDLS and CDR2 YYNGEE. The germline V and J ends were trimmed by 0 bases and 6 bases, with 13 bases remaining between them. The length of the CDR3 is 14 residues.